Shown below are 6 T cell receptor beta chains from a single sample sequenced in a study of immune heterogeneity within non-small cell lung tumors. Template input was genomic DNA from bulk tumor (600 ng per sample). Widely spaced biopsies, several per primary tumor, were obtained at surgery. Curative operations were performed on patients who had untreated, newly diagnosed non-small cell lung cancer. Multiplex PCR relied on 32 V and 13 J primers to amplify TCR beta CDR3. In TCRdb, the multiplex PCR reads were re-called with MiXCR into one record per CDR3 protein. In the table there are tens of thousands of distinct CDR3 sequences, 28% of which are singletons. What was sequenced was lung tumor tissue. The receptors originated from a man between 35 and 55 years old with non-small cell lung cancer.

This clonotype turned up a few times. The rearrangement joins TRBV5-1 to TRBJ2-1; no clear D gene. Deletions cut 6 bases from V and 7 bases from J, with 14 bases between. CDR3 length: 13 amino acids. Germline-derived CDR1 and CDR2 are SGHRS and YFSETQ. CDR3 in amino acids: CASTSHGVNEQFF. In DNA, the CDR3 is TGCGCCAGCACTTCTCACGGAGTGAATGAGCAGTTCTTC.

The table lists this clonotype with a few counts. The chain is built from TRBV20-1 and TRBJ2-1; D not certain. CDR3 length: 11 amino acids. The germline V and J ends were trimmed by 3 bases and 8 bases, with 8 bases remaining between them. Germline CDR1 reads DFQATT; CDR2 reads SNEGSKA (reference sequence). CDR3 bases: TGCAGTGCTAGGGGCCCTCATGAGCAGTTCTTC. It translates to CSARGPHEQFF.

Of note for this clonotype: Since a much larger clone is just one base distant, this may be a read error. The chain links TRBV20-1 to TRBJ2-7; 7 bases are shared with TRBD1. This CDR3 has 15 residues. Trimming at V came to 2 bases and at J to 2 bases, leaving 9 bases not matched to a gene. Looked up from germline, CDR1 is DFQATT and CDR2 is SNEGSKA (reference sequence). CDR3 nucleotides: TGCAGTGCTAGACGGGGACAGACTACGACCTACGAGCAGTACTTC. Translated, it gives CSARRGQTTTYEQYF.

This clonotype is medium-sized by share. The chain employs TRBV13 and TRBJ2-7; D unclear. The CDR3 covers 13 residues. Trimming removed 0 bases at V and 3 bases at J, with 6 bases between. CDR1 and CDR2 (germline): PRHDT, FYEKMQ (reference sequence). The CDR3 DNA sequence: TGTGCCAGCAGCTTAGGACAGCTCTACGAGCAGTACTTC. Translating gives CASSLGQLYEQYF.

This clonotype is medium-sized by share. This chain links TRBV20-1 with TRBJ1-2; D gene unclear. Between the trimmed V and J ends, which lost 7 bases and 8 bases, there was a span of 17 bases. The CDR3 length is 12 residues. Germline V gene sequence: CDR1 DFQATT, CDR2 SNEGSKA (reference sequence). CDR3 bases: TGCAGTGGGACTCTGGTGAGGGAGGGCTACACCTTC. This translates into CSGTLVREGYTF.

The chain uses TRBV14 and TRBJ2-1; the D is unclear. The germline V gene has CDR1 SGHDN and CDR2 FVKESK. The ends were cut back, 4 bases at V and 12 bases at J, with 7 bases in the middle. The CDR3 runs to 10 residues. The CDR3 nucleotides are TGTGCCAGCAGCCGACCGGGGCAGTTCTTC. Protein: CASSRPGQFF.